These 21 T cell receptor beta chains were sequenced from one sample in a study of blood T cell repertoires in COVID-19 (dated by TCRdb to 2019 to 2021). Preparation of the library involved the immunoSEQ multiplex PCR assay. This is the immuneACCESS table as TCRdb keeps it, with only in-frame sequences that have V and J called. A part of the clones is gone; compared with another copy, unresolved V genes explain less than half, and the rest is unexplained. The sample table shows 200,000 to 250,000 clones, and 85% to 90% are seen once. Clones ranked in the top ten supply roughly 5.8% of the sample. The specimen was peripheral blood. These receptors were taken from a man in his fifties or sixties with acute or convalescent COVID-19.

This sequence joins TRBV11-3 and TRBJ1-1; D gene unclear. The germline V gene has CDR1 SGHNT and CDR2 YENEEA. The CDR3 totals 15 residues. V lost 5 bases, J lost 8 bases, and 21 bases lay in between. The CDR3 is CASSPGRGPSSEAFF. The CDR3 DNA follows: TGTGCCAGCAGCCCCGGGCGGGGTCCCTCCTCGGAAGCTTTCTTT.

The gene calls are TRBV7-9 and TRBJ2-1, with D possibly matching TRBD1 (6 bases). Germline values: CDR1 SEHNR, CDR2 FQNEAQ (reference sequence). The V end was cut by 5 bases, the J end by 11 bases, with 10 bases between. This CDR3 has 11 residues. This CDR3 reads CASSQTGQQFF. The CDR3, as DNA: TGTGCCAGCAGCCAGACAGGTCAGCAGTTCTTC.

The chain is built from TRBV3-1 (or the pseudogene TRBV3-2) and TRBJ2-7; tentatively, D is TRBD2 (5 bases). V lost 1 base to trimming and J lost 7 bases, with 5 bases between them. The CDR3 extends over 11 amino acids. From germline, CDR1 is LGHDT and CDR2 YNNKEL (reference sequence). The CDR3 region has the DNA TGTGCCAGCAGCCAAGGGACTGAGCAGTACTTC. This gives the protein CASSQGTEQYF.

The V gene is TRBV4-2, the J gene TRBJ2-1, with 7 nucleotides matching TRBD1. V shed 4 bases, J shed 5 bases, and the junction held 2 bases outside the gene matches. The CDR3 is 13 residues long. Germline V gene lookup returns CDR1 LGHNA and CDR2 YNFKEQ. The CDR3 nucleotides are TGTGCCAGCAGCCGGGGACAGAACAATGAGCAGTTCTTC. Translation: CASSRGQNNEQFF.

The chain recombines TRBV7-2 with TRBJ1-2, with D uncertain. Germline V gives CDR1 SGHTA, CDR2 FQGNSA. The CDR3 extends over 14 amino acids. Trimming stripped 3 bases from V and 4 bases from J, with 12 bases between. The CDR3 protein is CASSFNDNPYGYTF. Here the CDR3 DNA reads TGTGCCAGCAGCTTTAATGACAACCCCTATGGCTACACCTTC. The complete variable domain, with remaining parts taken from reference TRBV7-2 and TRBJ1-2, reads GAGVSQSPSNKVTEKGKDVELRCDPISGHTALYWYRQSLGQGLEFLIYFQGNSAPDKSGLPSDRFSAERTGGSVSTLTIQRTQQEDSAVYLCASSFNDNPYGYTFGSGTRLTVV.

The chain carries TRBV7-2 and TRBJ2-1; possible D gene TRBD2, 5 bases. The ends were cut back, 2 bases at V and 2 bases at J, with 10 bases in the middle. Germline CDR1 and CDR2: SGHTA and FQGNSA. The CDR3 consists of 15 residues. The CDR3 DNA follows: TGTGCCAGCAGCTTACTAGCCGCCGCCTACAATGAGCAGTTCTTC. It translates to CASSLLAAAYNEQFF.

The chain recombines TRBV5-1 with TRBJ2-1; a possible D gene is TRBD1 (5 bases). The V gene lost 3 bases and the J gene lost 6 bases, with 13 bases spanning the gap. The CDR3 spans 14 residues. The germline gives CDR1 SGHRS, CDR2 YFSETQ. Written as DNA, the CDR3 is TGCGCCAGCAGCTGGATAGAGCAGGGCAATGAGCAGTTCTTC. Translated: CASSWIEQGNEQFF.

Only one count was recorded for this clone. The chain is built from TRBV4-3 and TRBJ2-2; 7 bases map to TRBD1. Germline-derived CDR1 and CDR2 are LGHNA and YSLEER. The CDR3 contains 15 residues. V shed 4 bases and J 5 bases; nucleotides not matched to a gene: 7. CDR3 nucleotide sequence: TGCGCCAGCAGCCGGTCCCAGGGGGTGACCGGGGAGCTGTTTTTT. Protein sequence: CASSRSQGVTGELFF.

Written as DNA, the CDR3 is TGTGCCAGTAATGGACAGGGGCCTAACACCATATATTTT. Its protein product is CASNGQGPNTIYF. V gene TRBV19 combines with J gene TRBJ1-3; TRBD1 matches 9 bases. Germline values: CDR1 LNHDA, CDR2 SQIVND (reference sequence). With 7 bases clipped from V and 7 bases from J, the junction kept 5 bases outside the gene matches. The length of the CDR3 is 13 residues.

This clone was found once. V gene TRBV28 combines with J gene TRBJ1-6, with D uncertain. This CDR3 comprises 13 residues. Trimming left V 7 bases short and J 6 bases short, with 10 bases between. In germline, CDR1 is MDHEN, CDR2 SYDVKM. CDR3 sequence (DNA): TGTGCCAGCATAGAGGCCGGTAATTCACCCCTCCACTTT. Its translation: CASIEAGNSPLHF.

The chain has TRBV28 and TRBJ2-3; 9 nucleotides align to TRBD2. V dropped 6 bases and J dropped 1; count of bases not matched to a gene: 5. The CDR3 sequence is 15 residues long. Germline assignment: CDR1 MDHEN and CDR2 SYDVKM. CDR3 loop: CASSFWTSGTDTQYF. The CDR3 DNA is TGTGCCAGCAGCTTCTGGACTAGCGGCACAGATACGCAGTATTTT.

A few counts support this clone. The V call is TRBV30, the J call TRBJ2-7, with 8 positions matching TRBD2. V was pared by 2 bases and J by 6 bases, with 9 bases of the junction left unmatched. This CDR3 has 14 residues. Germline V gene lookup returns CDR1 GTSNPN and CDR2 SVGIG (reference sequence). The CDR3 DNA sequence: TGTGCCTGGAGTAAAGCGGGAGTAAGCCTCGAGCAGTACTTC. Translating gives CAWSKAGVSLEQYF. The variable domain in full, with the rest retrieved from reference TRBV30 and TRBJ2-7, is SQTIHQWPATLVQPVGSPLSLECTVEGTSNPNLYWYRQAAGRGLQLLFYSVGIGQISSEVPQNLSASRPQDRQFILSSKKLLLSDSGFYLCAWSKAGVSLEQYFGPGTRLTVT.

This CDR3 is CASSLDGRPPYEQYF. As DNA, the CDR3 is TGCGCCAGCAGCTTGGATGGGAGGCCTCCCTACGAGCAGTACTTC. The rearrangement joins TRBV5-1 to TRBJ2-7, with a weak D call TRBD2 (6 bases). Looked up from germline, CDR1 is SGHRS and CDR2 is YFSETQ. The CDR3 has 15 amino acids. Between the trimmed V and J ends, which lost 0 bases and 2 bases, there was a span of 12 bases.

The rearrangement links TRBV15 to TRBJ2-5; unclear D gene. CDR3 length: 14 residues. Germline V lookup: CDR1 LNHNV, CDR2 YYDKDF (reference sequence). Trimming shortened V by 0 bases and J by 5 bases, and 10 bases separated the two germline ends. The CDR3 sequence is CATSRDRSDETQYF. CDR3 bases: TGTGCCACCAGCAGAGATCGGAGCGATGAGACCCAGTACTTC.

This rearrangement joins TRBV5-4 to TRBJ2-1; D possibly corresponds to TRBD2 (5 bases). The CDR3 covers 15 residues. Germline assignment: CDR1 SGHNT and CDR2 YYREEE (reference sequence). Deletions cut 3 bases from V and 4 bases from J, with 14 bases between. DNA for the CDR3: TGTGCCAGCAGCTCTCGGACTGCCGGGTACAATGAGCAGTTCTTC. Protein product: CASSSRTAGYNEQFF.

The chain carries TRBV30 and TRBJ1-2; 8 bases are shared with TRBD1. V was pared by 4 bases and J by 7 bases, with 11 bases of the junction left unmatched. CDR1 GTSNPN and CDR2 SVGIG come from the germline V gene (reference sequence). The CDR3 is 14 residues long. CDR3 in DNA: TGTGCCTGGACCCGACAGGGGTCCTCCAGTGGCTACACCTTC. The encoded protein is CAWTRQGSSSGYTF.

The V call is TRBV6-2 or TRBV6-3, the J call TRBJ2-1; 10 positions agree with TRBD2. The germline CDR1 and CDR2 sequences are MNHEY and SVGEGT. Losses at the gene ends were 6 bases for V and 9 bases for J; bases not matched to a gene: 8. There are 14 residues in the CDR3. For the CDR3, the DNA is TGTGCCAGCAGGCCTAGCGGGAGAACAGTTGAGCAGTTCTTC. Translating gives CASRPSGRTVEQFF.

The CDR3 loop reads CASSVNRESTEAFF. DNA of the CDR3: TGTGCCAGTAGTGTCAACAGGGAATCCACTGAAGCTTTCTTT. The rearrangement joins TRBV19 to TRBJ1-1; TRBD1 might be the D (6 bases). Germline V gene lookup returns CDR1 LNHDA and CDR2 SQIVND (reference sequence). The CDR3 contains 14 residues. Trimming removed 5 bases at V and 4 bases at J, with 14 bases between. Full variable domain (remainder filled in from reference TRBV19 and TRBJ1-1): DGGITQSPKYLFRKEGQNVTLSCEQNLNHDAMYWYRQDPGQGLRLIYYSQIVNDFQKGDIAEGYSVSREKKESFPLTVTSAQKNPTAFYLCASSVNRESTEAFFGQGTRLTVV.

The V gene is TRBV7-3, the J gene TRBJ2-1; 7 bases are shared with TRBD2. This CDR3 has 19 residues. The germline V gene encodes CDR1 SGHTA and CDR2 FQGTGA. V lost 5 bases to trimming and J lost 7 bases; unmatched junction nucleotides: 23. The CDR3 DNA is TGTGCCAGCAGCCCGATGGGGGGGGGTACCAACCCCTTACATAATGAGCAGTTCTTC. As protein: CASSPMGGGTNPLHNEQFF. Complete variable domain (other parts from reference TRBV7-3 and TRBJ2-1): GAGVSQTPSNKVTEKGKYVELRCDPISGHTALYWYRQSLGQGPEFLIYFQGTGAADDSGLPNDRFFAVRPEGSVSTLKIQRTERGDSAVYLCASSPMGGGTNPLHNEQFFGPGTRLTVL.

V is TRBV19 and J is TRBJ2-2, with a weak D call TRBD1 (6 bases). Trimming cost V 10 bases and J 5 bases, with 17 bases left between them. Germline V gene data show CDR1 as LNHDA and CDR2 as SQIVND (reference sequence). There are 14 residues in the CDR3. For the CDR3, the DNA is TGTGCCACCCTAGGGGACACTAAAACCGGGGAGCTGTTTTTT. Translation gives CATLGDTKTGELFF.

J is TRBJ2-5 and V is TRBV5-1; D is possibly TRBD1 (6 bases). This CDR3 region has 13 residues. Per the germline V gene, CDR1 is SGHRS and CDR2 is YFSETQ. V was clipped by 0 bases and J by 10 bases, with 13 bases between them. CDR3 protein: CASSLVSGGDQYF. Written as DNA, the CDR3 is TGCGCCAGCAGCTTGGTGTCTGGGGGCGACCAGTACTTC.